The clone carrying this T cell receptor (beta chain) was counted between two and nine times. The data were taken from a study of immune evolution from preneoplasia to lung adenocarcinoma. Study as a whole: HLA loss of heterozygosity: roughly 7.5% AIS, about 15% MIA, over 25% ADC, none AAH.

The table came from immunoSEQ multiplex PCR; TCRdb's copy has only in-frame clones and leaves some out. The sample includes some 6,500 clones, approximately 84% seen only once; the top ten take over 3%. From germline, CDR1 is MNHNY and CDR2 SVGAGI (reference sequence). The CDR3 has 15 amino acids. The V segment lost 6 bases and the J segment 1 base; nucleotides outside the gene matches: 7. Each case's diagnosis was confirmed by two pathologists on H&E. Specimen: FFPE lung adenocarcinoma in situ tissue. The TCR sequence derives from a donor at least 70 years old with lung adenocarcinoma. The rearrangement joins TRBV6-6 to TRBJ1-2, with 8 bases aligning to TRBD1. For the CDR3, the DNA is TGTGCCAGCAGAGACAGGGGAGGAGGTAACTATGGCTACACCTTC. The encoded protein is CASRDRGGGNYGYTF.